These T cell receptor beta chains were read from a single sample in a study of blood T cell repertoires in COVID-19. Profiled with immunoSEQ multiplex PCR; TCRdb holds only in-frame clones, not every one. The sample carries about 360,000 clones, approximately 89% recorded once. Material for sequencing was PBMCs or T cells enriched from blood (not recorded which). The source is a man aged 35-49 years in a cohort exposed to, infected with or recovered from COVID-19 (not recorded which). Both conserved end residues are part of each CDR3. Fields, in order: J gene, V gene, D gene, clone size, CDR3 DNA, CDR3 protein. D genes are given only for firm matches. Only some rows state a clone size, as once, few, many or a class for expanded clones.

TRBJ2-3	TRBV9	.	.	TGTGCCAGCAGCGTTGCCTCAGGGCAAACAGATACGCAGTATTTT	CASSVASGQTDTQYF
TRBJ1-5	TRBV5-1	.	.	TGCGCCAGGACTAGGAGGGTGGGGCAGCCCCAGCATTTT	CARTRRVGQPQHF
TRBJ1-6	TRBV11-2	TRBD1	.	TGTGCCAGCAGTCAGACAGGGGTGTCACCCCTCCACTTT	CASSQTGVSPLHF
TRBJ1-5	TRBV25-1	.	.	TGTGCCAGCAGTGCCATCGGGGGCAATCAGCCCCAGCATTTT	CASSAIGGNQPQHF
TRBJ2-7	TRBV7-2	.	.	TGTGCCAGCAGCGCCGGGGGATACGAGCAGTACTTC	CASSAGGYEQYF
TRBJ1-4	TRBV7-9	TRBD1	few	TGTGCCAGCAGCTTAGGACAGGGGTTGGAGGAAAAACTGTTTTTT	CASSLGQGLEEKLFF
TRBJ2-1	TRBV11-3	.	.	TGTGCCAGCAGCTCCCCTAGCGCCTCCTACAATGAGCAGTTCTTC	CASSSPSASYNEQFF
TRBJ2-7	TRBV4-2	.	once	TGTGCCAGCAGCCAAGATCAGCGGAGCTCCTACGAGCAGTACTTC	CASSQDQRSSYEQYF
TRBJ1-5	TRBV19	TRBD1	.	TGTGCCAGTAGCACCTCGACAGGGGGAAGCAATCAGCCCCAGCATTTT	CASSTSTGGSNQPQHF
TRBJ1-1	TRBV11-2	TRBD1	.	TGTGCCAGCAGTTTAACGGGACAGGGCACTGAAGCTTTCTTT	CASSLTGQGTEAFF
TRBJ1-5	TRBV18	.	.	TGTGCCAGCTCACCAACCCAGGGTAGTAATCAGCCCCAGCATTTT	CASSPTQGSNQPQHF
TRBJ2-5	TRBV3-1/TRBV3-2	.	.	TGTGCCAGCAGCCAGGGCAGGGCATACCAAGAGACCCAGTACTTC	CASSQGRAYQETQYF
TRBJ2-3	TRBV7-9	TRBD2	.	TGTGCCAGCGAGCGGGGGGTTTTAGATACGCAGTATTTT	CASERGVLDTQYF
TRBJ2-7	TRBV3-1/TRBV3-2	TRBD2	.	TGTGCCAGCAGCCAAGATGGACGGGGGGGTTACGAGCAGTACTTC	CASSQDGRGGYEQYF
TRBJ2-3	TRBV6-5	TRBD1	.	TGTGCCAGCAGGGCCGACAGGGGAACAGATACGCAGTATTTT	CASRADRGTDTQYF
TRBJ1-2	TRBV27	TRBD1	.	TGTGCCAGCAGTGGAAGGGGGCCTAACTATGGCTACACCTTC	CASSGRGPNYGYTF
TRBJ2-1	TRBV7-3	TRBD2	once	TGTGCCAGCAGCTACCTGGGAGGGACGCATACCTACAATGAGCAGTTCTTC	CASSYLGGTHTYNEQFF
TRBJ1-5	TRBV6-1	.	.	TGTGCCAGCAGTGAAGGGACAGCGGGCAATCAGCCCCAGCATTTT	CASSEGTAGNQPQHF
TRBJ2-3	TRBV2	.	.	TGTGCCAGCAGTGAGTCACAGACAGATACGCAGTATTTT	CASSESQTDTQYF
TRBJ1-5	TRBV3-1/TRBV3-2	.	.	TGTGCCAGCAGCGGCGGGGAAAATCAGCCCCAGCATTTT	CASSGGENQPQHF
TRBJ1-3	TRBV11-2	.	.	TGTGCCAGCAGCTTAGAGGTACAGGCCCTAGGTGGAAACACCATATATTTT	CASSLEVQALGGNTIYF
TRBJ1-1	TRBV2	TRBD1	.	TGTGCCAGCAGTGGAGGACAGGGAAGGTATACTGAAGCTTTCTTT	CASSGGQGRYTEAFF
TRBJ2-1	TRBV25-1	TRBD2	.	TGTGCCAGCAGTGGACTAGCGGTCTCCTACAATGAGCAGTTCTTC	CASSGLAVSYNEQFF
TRBJ2-7	TRBV3-1/TRBV3-2	.	.	TGTGCCAGCAGCCAAGACTTACCAGGTTGGTACGAGCAGTACTTC	CASSQDLPGWYEQYF
TRBJ1-3	TRBV2	.	.	TGTGCCAGCAGTGATATCGGCTCTGGAAACACCATATATTTT	CASSDIGSGNTIYF
TRBJ1-1	TRBV19	.	.	TGTGCCAGTAGTAGTACAGGAATGAACACTGAAGCTTTCTTT	CASSSTGMNTEAFF
TRBJ2-7	TRBV30	TRBD1	.	TGTGCCTGGAGTGTAGGGTCAGGGGGCCGCTACGAGCAGTACTTC	CAWSVGSGGRYEQYF
TRBJ1-5	TRBV5-8	.	.	TGTGCCAGCAGCTTAACAGGGACTCAGCCCCAGCATTTT	CASSLTGTQPQHF
TRBJ2-2	TRBV2	.	.	TGTGCCAGCAGGATGACAGGGCGGGATACCGGGGAGCTGTTTTTT	CASRMTGRDTGELFF
TRBJ2-7	TRBV28	TRBD1	.	TGTGCCAGCTATGACAGGGGGGGGTCCTACGAGCAGTACTTC	CASYDRGGSYEQYF
TRBJ2-7	TRBV7-6	.	.	TGTGCCAGCAGCTTGCGGGGCGAGCAGTACTTC	CASSLRGEQYF
TRBJ2-5	TRBV7-9	.	.	TGTGCCAGCGCGAAGGGGCAGGGCTGGCAAGAGACCCAGTACTTC	CASAKGQGWQETQYF
TRBJ2-1	TRBV27	.	.	TGTGCCAGCACAACGGGGTACAATGCATACAATGAGCAGTTCTTC	CASTTGYNAYNEQFF
TRBJ1-3	TRBV19	.	.	TGTGCCACCTCAGGTACTGGAAACACCATATATTTT	CATSGTGNTIYF
TRBJ2-7	TRBV4-2	.	.	TGTGCCAGCAGCTCCGATCGCGGCTACGAGCAGTACTTC	CASSSDRGYEQYF
TRBJ1-3	TRBV15	.	.	TGTGCCACCAGCAGAGAGGGGGCGAGCGGAAACACCATATATTTT	CATSREGASGNTIYF
TRBJ2-1	TRBV10-2	TRBD2	once	TGCGCCAGCAGTGAGTCGACTCGGACTAGCGGGAGATACAATGAGCAGTTCTTC	CASSESTRTSGRYNEQFF
TRBJ2-1	TRBV5-1	TRBD2	.	TGCGCCAGCAGCTTACTAGCGGGAGTTGGGAATGAGCAGTTCTTC	CASSLLAGVGNEQFF
TRBJ2-7	TRBV6-5	TRBD2	.	TGTGCCACCTGGACTAGCGGGAGTTCCCACGAGCAGTACTTC	CATWTSGSSHEQYF
TRBJ1-6	TRBV11-2	TRBD1	.	TGTGCCAGCAGCCAACGAAGTCAGGGGGCGGGGTCACCCCTCCACTTT	CASSQRSQGAGSPLHF
TRBJ2-3	TRBV28	TRBD2	.	TGTGCCAGCAGTCGGACTAGCGGCTACACAGATACGCAGTATTTT	CASSRTSGYTDTQYF
TRBJ1-1	TRBV7-9	.	.	TGTGCCAGCAGCTTAGTGGCCGCCACTGAAGCTTTCTTT	CASSLVAATEAFF
TRBJ2-1	TRBV7-9	TRBD2	.	TGTGCCAGCAGCCCTGGGCGGGAGGGTCTGGAGCAGTTCTTC	CASSPGREGLEQFF
TRBJ1-1	TRBV2	TRBD1	.	TGTGCCAGCAGTGAACAGGGGGCGCGGGACACTGAAGCTTTCTTT	CASSEQGARDTEAFF
TRBJ2-2	TRBV28	.	.	TGTGCCAGCAGTCCTTCGGGAGCAGCCGGGGAGCTGTTTTTT	CASSPSGAAGELFF
TRBJ2-1	TRBV9	TRBD2	.	TGTGCCAGCAGCGTAACAGCGGGAATCTCCTACAATGAGCAGTTCTTC	CASSVTAGISYNEQFF
TRBJ1-1	TRBV27	.	.	TGTGCCAGCAGTTTTAGTCACCTGAACACTGAAGCTTTCTTT	CASSFSHLNTEAFF
TRBJ2-7	TRBV10-3	.	.	TGTGCCATCAGTGAGTTGGGCAGGTACGAGCAGTACTTC	CAISELGRYEQYF
TRBJ1-2	TRBV9	TRBD1	.	TGTGCCAGCAGCGTACTTCCACAGGGGGGCTACACCTTC	CASSVLPQGGYTF
TRBJ2-7	TRBV9	.	once	TGTGCCAGCAGCGTAGCTACGGGATCAAGCTACGAGCAGTACTTC	CASSVATGSSYEQYF
TRBJ2-2	TRBV2	TRBD1	.	TGTGCCAGCAGGCAGGGGGCGGGGAACACCGGGGAGCTGTTTTTT	CASRQGAGNTGELFF
TRBJ1-3	TRBV9	TRBD1	.	TGTGCCAGCAGCCTAGCCTCTGGACAGGGGGCATCTGGAAACACCATATATTTT	CASSLASGQGASGNTIYF
TRBJ2-1	TRBV9	TRBD2	.	TGTGCCAGCAGCTTACCGGGACTAGCGGGTTCCTACAATGAGCAGTTCTTC	CASSLPGLAGSYNEQFF
TRBJ2-3	TRBV9	.	.	TGTGCCAGCAGCGCCTCAGCGGTTAGCACAGATACGCAGTATTTT	CASSASAVSTDTQYF
TRBJ1-1	TRBV18	.	.	TGTGCCAGCTCACCCAGAGAGGGCACTGAAGCTTTCTTT	CASSPREGTEAFF
TRBJ1-5	TRBV7-2	.	once	TGTGCCAGCAGCTTAAGGGGATTCAATCAGCCCCAGCATTTT	CASSLRGFNQPQHF
TRBJ2-2	TRBV5-1	.	once	TGCGCCAGCAGCTATATACCGGGAAACACCGGGGAGCTGTTTTTT	CASSYIPGNTGELFF
TRBJ1-2	TRBV5-1	TRBD1	.	TGCGCCAGCAGCACCGGACAGGGCCCCTATGGCTACACCTTC	CASSTGQGPYGYTF
TRBJ2-1	TRBV27	TRBD2	.	TGTGCCAGCAGTTTAATTGCTAGCGGGAGCAATGAGCAGTTCTTC	CASSLIASGSNEQFF